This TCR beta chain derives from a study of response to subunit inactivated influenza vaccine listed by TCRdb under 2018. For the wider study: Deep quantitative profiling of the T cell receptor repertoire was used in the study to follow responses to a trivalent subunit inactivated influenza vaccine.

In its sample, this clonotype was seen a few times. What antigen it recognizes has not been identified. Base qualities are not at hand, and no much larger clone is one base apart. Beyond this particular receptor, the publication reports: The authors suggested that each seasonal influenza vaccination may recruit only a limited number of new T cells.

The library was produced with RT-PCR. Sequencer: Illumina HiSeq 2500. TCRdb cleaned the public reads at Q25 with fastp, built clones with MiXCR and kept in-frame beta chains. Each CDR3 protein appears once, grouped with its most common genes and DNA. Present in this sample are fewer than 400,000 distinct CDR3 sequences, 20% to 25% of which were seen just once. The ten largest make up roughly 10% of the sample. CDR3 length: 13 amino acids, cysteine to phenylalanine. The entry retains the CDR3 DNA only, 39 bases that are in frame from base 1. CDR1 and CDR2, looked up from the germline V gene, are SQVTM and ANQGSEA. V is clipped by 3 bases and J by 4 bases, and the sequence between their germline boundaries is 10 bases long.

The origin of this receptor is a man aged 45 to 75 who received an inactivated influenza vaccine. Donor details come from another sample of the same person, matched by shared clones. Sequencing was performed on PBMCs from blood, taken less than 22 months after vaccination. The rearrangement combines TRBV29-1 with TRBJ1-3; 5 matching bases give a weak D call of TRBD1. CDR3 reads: CSVDGGNGNTIYF. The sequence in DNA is TGCAGCGTTGATGGGGGGAACGGAAACACCATATATTTT.